This is a list of T cell receptor beta chains from one sample in a study of T cell changes during pregnancy in multiple sclerosis. The method was immunoSEQ multiplex PCR; TCRdb's version includes in-frame clones alone and lacks a portion of them. The data contain fewer than 50,000 clones, around 91% of them singletons. The sequencing used CD4+ T cells from peripheral blood mononuclear cells, collected in the second trimester of pregnancy. The receptors were gathered from a female donor in good health, enrolled as a control in a pregnancy study. The CDR3 runs from the conserved cysteine through the conserved F or W. A D gene is named only where the DNA matches it firmly. Expanded clones get a size class; other rows say once, few or many, or leave the size out.

clone_size | j_call | d_call | v_call | cdr3_nt | cdr3_aa
. | TRBJ1-2 | . | TRBV5-8 | TGTGCCAGCAGCTTTGGGGCTTATGGCTACACCTTC | CASSFGAYGYTF
few | TRBJ2-1 | . | TRBV5-4 | TGTGCCAGCAGTTCTCGGACTATCAATGAGCAGTTCTTC | CASSSRTINEQFF
. | TRBJ2-5 | . | TRBV7-3 | TGTGCCAGCAGCTTACTGTCGGGCGGAGGAGGCGAGACCCAGTACTTC | CASSLLSGGGGETQYF
. | TRBJ2-7 | TRBD2 | TRBV2 | TGTGCCAGCAGTGAAGCTAGCGGGGGGGCCAGCGAGCAGTACTTC | CASSEASGGASEQYF
. | TRBJ2-5 | TRBD2 | TRBV28 | TGTGCCGTAGAGAGCGGGGGGGCCCAAGAGACCCAGTACTTC | CAVESGGAQETQYF
. | TRBJ2-6 | . | TRBV14 | TGTGCCAGCAGCCAAGCCCGACAGGCTGGGGCCAACGTCCTGACTTTC | CASSQARQAGANVLTF
. | TRBJ2-1 | . | TRBV10-3 | TGTGCCATCACCGATCGGGGTTCCTACAATGAGCAGTTCTTC | CAITDRGSYNEQFF
once | TRBJ1-5 | . | TRBV9 | TGTGCCAGCAGCGTAGATGGGGCTTCAGGACAGCCCCAGCATTTT | CASSVDGASGQPQHF
. | TRBJ2-2 | . | TRBV4-1 | TGCGCCAGCAGCCAAGAGGGCAGGAACACCGGGGAGCTGTTTTTT | CASSQEGRNTGELFF
. | TRBJ1-1 | TRBD1 | TRBV7-3 | TGTGCCAGCAGCTTAACCTGGGACAGATTGAACACTGAAGCTTTCTTT | CASSLTWDRLNTEAFF
. | TRBJ1-2 | TRBD1 | TRBV9 | TGTGCCAGCAGCCCAACAGGGGGACAAGCTAACTATGGCTACACCTTC | CASSPTGGQANYGYTF
few | TRBJ1-1 | . | TRBV29-1 | TGCAGCGTTGCCGACAGGAATGGTGAAGCTTTCTTT | CSVADRNGEAFF
. | TRBJ2-7 | . | TRBV14 | TGTGCCAGTTCTTCAGGGCCCGAGCAGTACTTC | CASSSGPEQYF
once | TRBJ2-2 | . | TRBV9 | TGTGCCAGCAGCACTAGATTTCACGGGGGGCCCGGCGGGGAGCTGTTTTTT | CASSTRFHGGPGGELFF
. | TRBJ1-1 | TRBD1 | TRBV27 | TGTGCCAGCAGTTTATCCCCTACACATTCGGACAGGCGGACTGAAGCTTTCTTT | CASSLSPTHSDRRTEAFF
. | TRBJ2-2 | TRBD1 | TRBV4-3 | TGCGCCAGCAGCCAAGGTGCAGGGGGCTACACCGGGGAGCTGTTTTTT | CASSQGAGGYTGELFF
. | TRBJ2-3 | TRBD2 | TRBV7-3 | TGTGCCAGCAGCCCTAGCGGGGGGGGAGATACGCAGTATTTT | CASSPSGGGDTQYF
. | TRBJ1-2 | TRBD1 | TRBV5-6 | TGTGCCAGCAGCTCATCCAGGGGGGTAAGCCGTGGCTACACCTTC | CASSSSRGVSRGYTF
. | TRBJ2-2 | . | TRBV5-1 | TGCGCCAGCAGCTTGGCGGACAGGAACACCGGGGAGCTGTTTTTT | CASSLADRNTGELFF
. | TRBJ2-1 | TRBD1 | TRBV5-1 | TGCGCCAGCAGCTTGGTACAGGGGTCGTACAATGAGCAGTTCTTC | CASSLVQGSYNEQFF
. | TRBJ2-5 | . | TRBV7-2 | TGTGCCAGCAGCTGGCTGGGTAACGGGGAGACCCAGTACTTC | CASSWLGNGETQYF
. | TRBJ1-2 | . | TRBV28 | TGTGCCACGACCTGGACACAGCCTAGGGGTGGCTACACCTTC | CATTWTQPRGGYTF
. | TRBJ2-2 | . | TRBV7-2 | TGTGCCAGCAGCTTATTGGGAGGCACCGGGGAGCTGTTTTTT | CASSLLGGTGELFF
. | TRBJ2-7 | . | TRBV27 | TGTGCCAGCAGTTTGAGCCTTCGGGGCGAGCAGTACTTC | CASSLSLRGEQYF
. | TRBJ2-5 | TRBD1 | TRBV25-1 | TGTGCCAGCCCTCGACAGGGGGAGACCCAGTACTTC | CASPRQGETQYF
. | TRBJ1-2 | TRBD1 | TRBV5-6 | TGTGCCAGCAGCTTGGAGTCCAGGGGGTCCGACACCTTC | CASSLESRGSDTF
. | TRBJ1-2 | . | TRBV29-1 | TGCAGCGTTGGCAGGGGTGACTATGGCTACACCTTC | CSVGRGDYGYTF
. | TRBJ1-3 | . | TRBV11-2 | TGTGCCAGCAGCTCCCCCCTTAGAGGAAACACCATATATTTT | CASSSPLRGNTIYF
. | TRBJ2-7 | TRBD1 | TRBV5-1 | TGCGCCAGCAGCTTGGGACCGGGACAGGGCGCCTACGAGCAGTACTTC | CASSLGPGQGAYEQYF
. | TRBJ2-1 | . | TRBV4-3 | TGCGCCAGCAGCCAAGACCTACGGGACAATGAGCAGTTCTTC | CASSQDLRDNEQFF
. | TRBJ2-1 | . | TRBV9 | TGTGCCAGCAGCGTAGATTCCGGTGTGAATGAGCAGTTCTTC | CASSVDSGVNEQFF
once | TRBJ1-1 | TRBD1 | TRBV14 | TGTGCCAGCAGCCGAACAGGGCACAGGGGGCAGATGAACACTGAAGCTTTCTTT | CASSRTGHRGQMNTEAFF
. | TRBJ2-7 | . | TRBV11-2 | TGTGCCAGCAGCTTAATAGCTCCCAGCTACGAGCAGTACTTC | CASSLIAPSYEQYF
. | TRBJ2-3 | TRBD1 | TRBV19 | TGTGCCAGTAGTATAGAACAGGGGTTCGGCACAGATACGCAGTATTTT | CASSIEQGFGTDTQYF
. | TRBJ1-6 | TRBD1 | TRBV2 | TGTGCCAGCAGTAGACGACAGGGACGGGCTAATTCACTCCTCCACTTT | CASSRRQGRANSLLHF
. | TRBJ2-3 | TRBD1 | TRBV7-9 | TGTGCCAGCGGACAGGAGGCAGATACGCAGTATTTT | CASGQEADTQYF
. | TRBJ1-5 | TRBD1 | TRBV28 | TGTGCCAGCAACCCAACAGGGGCACTGTCTCGGCCCCAGCATTTT | CASNPTGALSRPQHF
. | TRBJ1-2 | . | TRBV30 | TGTGCCTGGAGATCGGGGGGCGGCTACACCTTC | CAWRSGGGYTF
. | TRBJ2-1 | TRBD2 | TRBV5-6 | TGTGCCAGCAGCCTCGGACTAGCCAACAATGAGCAGTTCTTC | CASSLGLANNEQFF
. | TRBJ2-4 | . | TRBV6-1 | TGTGCCAGCAGTGAAGTTACGGGGGGCCGAAACATTCAGTACTTC | CASSEVTGGRNIQYF
. | TRBJ1-2 | TRBD1 | TRBV14 | TGTGCCAGCAGCAGTCAGCAGGGGGGCTATGGCTACACCTTC | CASSSQQGGYGYTF
. | TRBJ1-5 | TRBD1 | TRBV7-2 | TGTGCCAGCAGCCCACGAACAGGGGGCGGCAATCAGCCCCAGCATTTT | CASSPRTGGGNQPQHF
. | TRBJ2-7 | . | TRBV18 | TGTGCCAGCTCACCACCGAGGCCTACCTACGAGCAGTACTTC | CASSPPRPTYEQYF
. | TRBJ2-2 | TRBD2 | TRBV4-2 | TGTGCCAGCAGCCAAGATAAGGCTAGCGGGGGGGCGGACACCGGGGAGCTGTTTTTT | CASSQDKASGGADTGELFF
. | TRBJ2-7 | . | TRBV7-2 | TGTGCCAGCAGCCCCCCCGGGTACGAGCAGTACTTC | CASSPPGYEQYF
. | TRBJ2-2 | TRBD2 | TRBV29-1 | TGCAGCGTTGGTCCGGGACTATCATCGGGCACCGGGGAGCTGTTTTTT | CSVGPGLSSGTGELFF
. | TRBJ2-5 | TRBD1 | TRBV5-4 | TGTGCCAGCAGCGCCGACAGGGCCTACTCTCTTGAGACCCAGTACTTC | CASSADRAYSLETQYF
. | TRBJ2-1 | . | TRBV4-1 | TGCGCCAGCACGCGCACTTACTCCTACAATGAGCAGTTCTTC | CASTRTYSYNEQFF
. | TRBJ2-3 | . | TRBV27 | TGTGCCAGCAGGGAAGGGGGGGGAAGCACAGGTACGCAGTATTTT | CASREGGGSTGTQYF
. | TRBJ2-2 | TRBD1 | TRBV5-4 | TGTGCCAGCAGCCTAGGACAGGGGGCCACCGGGGAGCTGTTTTTT | CASSLGQGATGELFF
. | TRBJ1-1 | . | TRBV6-5 | TGTGCCAGCAGTTACTCGAGGAGCGGAACGCGCACTGAAGCTTTCTTT | CASSYSRSGTRTEAFF
. | TRBJ2-1 | . | TRBV11-3 | TGTGCCAGCAGCGCCGGGACACCCACGCCATATGAGCAGTTCTTC | CASSAGTPTPYEQFF
. | TRBJ1-5 | TRBD1 | TRBV4-1 | TGCGCCAGCAGCCGGACAGGGGATAGCAATCAGCCCCAGCATTTT | CASSRTGDSNQPQHF
. | TRBJ1-5 | TRBD1 | TRBV6-1 | TGTGCCACCGGGGACAGTGCGAGGGGCAATCAGCCCCAGCATTTT | CATGDSARGNQPQHF
. | TRBJ1-5 | . | TRBV23-1 | TGCGCCAGCAGTCAACCTAAGTCGAGGAGCAATCAGCCCCAGCATTTT | CASSQPKSRSNQPQHF
. | TRBJ1-2 | TRBD1 | TRBV4-3 | TGCGCCAGCAGCCAAGAAGTAGGACAGGAAATAATCTATGGCTACACCTTC | CASSQEVGQEIIYGYTF
. | TRBJ1-2 | TRBD1 | TRBV6-1 | TGTGCCAGCAGTGACCAGCGGACAGGAAACTATGGCTACACCTTC | CASSDQRTGNYGYTF